The next 5 T cell receptor beta chains were all read from a single sample in a study of cytomegalovirus exposure and HLA in healthy donors. PCR amplification relied on 60 Vbeta primers (plus 13 Jbeta primers). Data came from immunoSEQ multiplex PCR; TCRdb stores just in-frame clones and leaves some out. This table has about 220,000 clones, about 80% appearing once. Sequencing was done on a sample of PBMCs. The receptors stem from a man between 35 and 55 years old in good health and CMV-seropositive.

The chain uses TRBV6-6 and TRBJ1-5; D unresolved. The CDR3 length is 15 residues. CDR1 MNHNY and CDR2 SVGAGI come from the germline V gene (reference sequence). The ends were cut back, 6 bases at V and 0 bases at J, with 12 bases in the middle. The CDR3 nucleotides are TGTGCCAGCAGCCTAGGAGTCTATAGCAATCAGCCCCAGCATTTT. It codes for CASSLGVYSNQPQHF.

The gene calls are TRBV6-1 and TRBJ1-1, with 8 bases aligning to TRBD1. Germline V gene sequence: CDR1 MNHNS, CDR2 SASEGT. The V gene end was trimmed by 8 bases and the J gene end by 4 bases; junction bases not matched to a gene: 3. The CDR3 runs 12 residues. The DNA of the CDR3 is TGTGCCAGCGGGGGGACAGGCACTGAAGCTTTCTTT. Translation: CASGGTGTEAFF.

The J gene is TRBJ2-2, the V gene TRBV5-4; 8 bases map to TRBD2. Germline V gives CDR1 SGHNT, CDR2 YYREEE (reference sequence). The V and J ends lost 2 bases and 3 bases, in that order; junction bases with no gene match: 6. There are 16 residues in the CDR3. CDR3 amino acids: CASSFGLAMDTGELFF. The CDR3 DNA reads as TGTGCCAGCAGCTTCGGACTAGCAATGGACACCGGGGAGCTGTTTTTT.

This clone was detected only once. The chain uses TRBV2 and TRBJ2-1, with 9 bases identical to TRBD2. Looked up from germline, CDR1 is SNHLY and CDR2 is FYNNEI. The trim removed 5 bases at V and 0 bases at J, leaving 8 bases unmatched. The CDR3 has 17 residues. Written as DNA, the CDR3 is TGTGCCAGCAGTAGTAGGACTAGCGAGAGCTCCTACAATGAGCAGTTCTTC. This sequence encodes CASSSRTSESSYNEQFF.

V usage is TRBV5-1 and J usage is TRBJ1-4; no reliable D call. This CDR3 comprises 14 residues. Trimming took 1 base from V and 0 from J, leaving 4 bases between them. Germline V gene sequence: CDR1 SGHRS, CDR2 YFSETQ. The CDR3 sequence: CASSLTTTNEKLFF. DNA of the CDR3: TGCGCCAGCAGCTTGACTACAACTAATGAAAAACTGTTTTTT.